Listed here is a single T cell receptor (beta chain). Its target is unknown. Germline is not matched at one junction end, which may reflect a read error. This sample is part of a study of blood T cells in healthy people across ages. Whole-study results and caveats: Versus aged donors, long-lived donors had higher diversity and more naive CD4+ cells.

Together with a sample-barcoded 5' primer, a J-beta primer mix was included in a second PCR lasting about 7 to 11 cycles. The yield of each sample was at least 2.5 million CDR3-containing paired-end reads. In TCRdb, the 5' RACE reads were re-called with MiXCR into one record per CDR3 protein. The data show roughly 1,800,000 distinct CDR3 sequences, less than 50% seen once. CDR1 and CDR2 from the germline V gene are DFQATT and SNEGSKA (reference sequence). The CDR3 length is 15 residues. Material for sequencing was blood. The chain has TRBV20-1 and TRBJ2-1, with TRBD2 matching 13 bases. The clonotype originates from a woman in her 40s in good health. CDR3 bases: TGCGGTGCTAGATCGACTAGCGGGGGGAACAATGAGCAGTTCTTC. Protein sequence: CGARSTSGGNNEQFF.